This T cell receptor (beta chain) was found in a study of CD8+CD57+ T cells in acquired aplastic anemia (dated by TCRdb to 2017 to 2018). Notes on the research overall: A mean of roughly 3.2 ug of DNA, ranging from roughly 0.2 to 27.4 ug, was extracted from sorted CD4+ and CD8+ cells. For healthy donor samples, the average read count was around 9.9 million for CD4+ cells and 11 million to 14 million for CD8+ cells. What the work shows at the level of the full study, not this receptor alone: Twenty-nine CD8+ CDR3 sequences were found to be shared between patients and controls, but these sequences appeared to be highly expressed in patients and within the immunodominant clones of the patients. Between patients and healthy controls, no significant difference in CD8+ Simpson's diversity was found (P=0.060).

With regard to this clonotype: Its antigen is not yet known. The sample holds no much larger clone one base away, and base qualities are not on file.

The study deep-sequenced TCR repertoires of sorted CD4+ and CD8+ blood T cells from severe aplastic anemia patients and healthy subjects. Ficoll-Paque density gradient centrifugation was used to isolate peripheral blood mononuclear cells. Before DNA was extracted, CD4+ and CD8+ T cells were sorted using either FACS or magnetic beads. In the germline V gene, CDR1 corresponds to SNHLY and CDR2 to FYNNEI. The CDR3 goes from the cysteine to the phenylalanine over 14 residues. Just the 42-base CDR3 DNA is kept, in frame starting at base 1. The V end gives up 9 bases and the J end 5 bases, leaving 9 bases in the junction not matched to a gene. TCR beta VDJ combination and CDR3 sequence profiling used genomic DNA as the template. TCR repertoire sequencing was run on an Illumina HiSeq 2000. Concerning the study's data processing: TRBV/TRBJ rearrangement plots, CDR3 size and DJ length profiles, and Simpson's diversity index were used to assess repertoires. Whichever DNA sequence was most abundant in the deep sequencing data was defined as the immunodominant clone. CDR3 amino acid sequences were screened for sharing across subjects and were compared with published repertoires and the VDJdb database. TCRdb cleaned the public reads at Q25 with fastp, built clones with MiXCR and kept in-frame beta chains. Under each unique CDR3 protein, matching rows form one entry showing the most common genes and DNA. None of the V and J calls come from the authors' own analysis; TCRdb made them. The sample yields roughly 150,000 distinct CDR3 sequences; 35% to 55% were counted once. Approximately 1% of the sample is held by the ten biggest clonotypes.

Sequencing was done on a sample of sorted CD4+, CD8+, or CD8+CD57+ T cells (not recorded which) from PBMCs. The receptor's source is a human donor in good health. The chain is assembled from TRBV2 and TRBJ1-4, and 7 junctional nucleotides match TRBD1. The CDR3: CASSMTGSNEKLFF. The nucleotide sequence reads TGTGCCAGTTCGATGACAGGGAGCAATGAAAAACTGTTTTTT.